Listed below are T cell receptor beta chains from one sample, sequenced in a study of cytomegalovirus exposure and HLA in healthy donors. The assay was immunoSEQ multiplex PCR, and TCRdb's table has in-frame clones only and misses some. This sample has about 180,000 clones, with around 85% found just once. The material sequenced was PBMCs. These receptors all come from a man between 18 and 29 years old in good health and CMV-seropositive. The CDR3 runs from the conserved cysteine through the conserved F or W. Each record gives: D gene, V gene, clone size, J gene, CDR3 protein, CDR3 DNA. The D gene is left open where the match is weak. A row's size may be missing; if present it is once, few, many or a size class.

>.|TRBV5-1|.|TRBJ2-7
CASSLDASAYEQYF
TGCGCCAGCAGCTTGGATGCTAGCGCGTACGAGCAGTACTTC
>.|TRBV7-9|.|TRBJ2-1
CASSLVGVNEQFF
TGTGCCAGCAGCTTAGTAGGGGTCAATGAGCAGTTCTTC
>TRBD2|TRBV12-5|.|TRBJ2-2
CASGLSAGGNRGTGELFF
TGTGCTAGTGGTTTAAGCGCGGGGGGAAACCGGGGCACCGGGGAGCTGTTTTTT
>TRBD2|TRBV7-9|.|TRBJ2-7
CASSTRLADSYEQYF
TGTGCCAGCAGCACCAGACTAGCGGACTCCTACGAGCAGTACTTC
>.|TRBV28|.|TRBJ1-1
CASSPMQQGEAFF
TGTGCCAGCAGCCCCATGCAACAGGGAGAAGCTTTCTTT
>.|TRBV28|.|TRBJ2-1
CASSFGGTSYNEQFF
TGTGCCAGCAGTTTTGGAGGGACGTCTTACAATGAGCAGTTCTTC
>.|TRBV6-5|.|TRBJ1-4
CASSYEGDEKLFF
TGTGCCAGCAGTTACGAGGGCGATGAAAAACTGTTTTTT
>TRBD1|TRBV15|.|TRBJ1-1
CATSSGTGDPNTEAFF
TGTGCCACCAGCAGCGGGACAGGGGATCCGAACACTGAAGCTTTCTTT
>.|TRBV10-2|.|TRBJ2-2
CASTGALVNGELFF
TGCGCCAGCACCGGAGCCCTGGTTAACGGGGAGCTGTTTTTT
>.|TRBV25-1|.|TRBJ1-3
CASSEAGGSGNTIYF
TGTGCCAGCAGTGAAGCGGGTGGGTCTGGAAACACCATATATTTT
>TRBD1|TRBV5-1|.|TRBJ1-1
CASSPGQGRIMNTEAFF
TGCGCCAGCAGCCCAGGACAGGGGCGGATCATGAACACTGAAGCTTTCTTT
>.|TRBV4-1|.|TRBJ1-2
CASSQSDSHPGGGYTF
TGCGCCAGCAGCCAAAGTGACTCACACCCGGGGGGTGGCTACACCTTC
>.|TRBV30|.|TRBJ2-2
CAATDIVNTGELFF
TGTGCCGCCACCGACATCGTGAACACCGGGGAGCTGTTTTTT
>TRBD2|TRBV19|.|TRBJ2-7
CASSKGLAVIYEQYF
TGTGCCAGTAGTAAGGGACTAGCGGTGATCTACGAGCAGTACTTC
>.|TRBV18|.|TRBJ1-1
CASSPGTRRTEAFF
TGTGCCAGCTCACCTGGGACACGGCGAACTGAAGCTTTCTTT
>TRBD2|TRBV7-9|.|TRBJ2-1
CASSFVTGTSLYEQFF
TGTGCCAGCAGCTTCGTAACCGGGACTAGTCTCTATGAGCAGTTCTTC
>TRBD2|TRBV9|.|TRBJ2-1
CASSALAGVINEQFF
TGTGCCAGCAGCGCCCTAGCGGGGGTTATCAATGAGCAGTTCTTC
>TRBD2|TRBV4-1|.|TRBJ2-7
CASSQGRGAYEQYF
TGCGCCAGCAGCCAGGGACGGGGGGCCTACGAGCAGTACTTC
>TRBD1|TRBV13|once|TRBJ1-3
CASSVDRYSGNTIYF
TGTGCCAGCAGCGTGGACAGGTACTCTGGAAACACCATATATTTT
>.|TRBV27|.|TRBJ2-3
CASRTFSTDTQYF
TGTGCCAGCAGAACTTTTAGCACAGATACGCAGTATTTT
>.|TRBV7-8|.|TRBJ2-4
CASSERYRQGLNIQYF
TGTGCCAGCAGCGAAAGATATCGGCAGGGGCTAAACATTCAGTACTTC
>.|TRBV4-2|few|TRBJ2-7
CASSQNSGEGFYEQYF
TGTGCCAGCAGCCAAAATTCGGGTGAGGGATTCTACGAGCAGTACTTC
>.|TRBV29-1|.|TRBJ1-1
CSVEEINTEAFF
TGCAGCGTTGAAGAAATAAACACTGAAGCTTTCTTT
>TRBD1|TRBV7-9|.|TRBJ2-1
CASSLGRQGKGEQFF
TGTGCCAGCAGCTTAGGGAGACAGGGTAAAGGAGAGCAGTTCTTC
>TRBD1|TRBV5-4|once|TRBJ2-3
CASSGGQGAPSTDTQYF
TGTGCCAGCAGCGGAGGACAGGGGGCGCCTTCCACAGATACGCAGTATTTT
>.|TRBV4-1|.|TRBJ2-5
CASSQDLKRTQYF
TGCGCCAGCAGCCAAGATCTAAAAAGGACCCAGTACTTC
>TRBD2|TRBV6-6|.|TRBJ2-2
CASSRTSGNTGELFF
TGTGCCAGCAGCCGGACTAGTGGCAACACCGGGGAGCTGTTTTTT
>TRBD1|TRBV28|.|TRBJ2-2
CASSVPGQGITGELFF
TGTGCCAGCAGTGTTCCGGGACAGGGGATAACGGGGGAGCTGTTTTTT
>TRBD2|TRBV7-6|.|TRBJ2-7
CASSLPAGGTYEQYF
TGTGCCAGCAGCTTACCAGCGGGAGGGACCTACGAGCAGTACTTC
>TRBD1|TRBV4-2|.|TRBJ2-2
CASSQGQGPDTGELFF
TGTGCCAGCAGCCAGGGACAGGGGCCGGACACCGGGGAGCTGTTTTTT
>.|TRBV28|.|TRBJ2-3
CASSYSRSSTDTQYF
TGTGCCAGCAGTTATAGCCGGTCGAGCACAGATACGCAGTATTTT
>.|TRBV6-5|.|TRBJ1-2
CASSSLGTPPNYGYTF
TGTGCCAGCAGTTCCCTAGGGACTCCCCCTAACTATGGCTACACCTTC
>TRBD2|TRBV7-9|.|TRBJ2-3
CASSKAGGRTDTQYF
TGTGCCAGCAGCAAAGCGGGGGGCCGCACAGATACGCAGTATTTT
>.|TRBV6-1|few|TRBJ2-7
CASSIWEWNEQYF
TGTGCCAGCTCCATATGGGAGTGGAACGAGCAGTACTTC
>.|TRBV19|.|TRBJ1-6
CASSIRDASPLHF
TGTGCCAGTAGTATCCGGGATGCTTCACCCCTCCACTTT
>.|TRBV11-2|.|TRBJ2-7
CASSLAGSYEQYF
TGTGCCAGCAGCTTGGCGGGATCCTACGAGCAGTACTTC
>TRBD1|TRBV7-9|few|TRBJ1-2
CASSRDRGWTGYTF
TGTGCCAGCAGTCGCGACAGGGGCTGGACGGGCTACACCTTC
>TRBD1|TRBV13|.|TRBJ1-4
CASSHSGTDNEKLFF
TGTGCCAGCAGTCATTCGGGGACAGATAATGAAAAACTGTTTTTT
>TRBD2|TRBV6-1|few|TRBJ2-7
CASGRGSDSYEQYF
TGTGCCAGCGGGAGGGGCAGCGACTCCTACGAGCAGTACTTC
>TRBD1|TRBV15|.|TRBJ2-3
CATSREGQGAENTQYF
TGTGCCACCAGCAGGGAGGGACAGGGGGCTGAGAATACGCAGTATTTT
>.|TRBV2|.|TRBJ2-3
CASSPSTANTQYF
TGTGCCAGCAGTCCCTCTACTGCGAATACGCAGTATTTT
>.|TRBV5-5|.|TRBJ2-5
CASSLSGVGRETQYF
TGTGCCAGCAGCTTGTCAGGTGTTGGGAGAGAGACCCAGTACTTC
>.|TRBV19|.|TRBJ2-1
CASSMSDNEQFF
TGTGCCAGTAGTATGTCTGACAATGAGCAGTTCTTC
>TRBD1|TRBV7-8|.|TRBJ1-1
CASSLVRGVGQMNTEAFF
TGTGCCAGCAGCTTAGTTCGGGGAGTGGGACAGATGAACACTGAAGCTTTCTTT
>.|TRBV2|once|TRBJ2-3
CASSEEGTDTQYF
TGTGCCAGCAGTGAGGAGGGAACAGATACGCAGTATTTT
>.|TRBV9|.|TRBJ1-1
CASSGGDYNTEAFF
TGTGCCAGCAGCGGAGGGGACTATAACACTGAAGCTTTCTTT
>.|TRBV5-4|.|TRBJ2-2
CASSFQTGELFF
TGTGCCAGCAGCTTCCAAACCGGGGAGCTGTTTTTT
>TRBD1|TRBV6-5|.|TRBJ1-2
CASSSGTGNGYTF
TGTGCCAGCAGTTCCGGGACAGGGAATGGCTACACCTTC
>TRBD1|TRBV7-9|.|TRBJ2-7
CASSFGTGVDEQYF
TGTGCCAGCAGCTTTGGGACAGGCGTGGACGAGCAGTACTTC
>.|TRBV28|.|TRBJ1-4
CASSLELPGRKLFF
TGTGCCAGCAGTTTAGAACTCCCGGGAAGAAAACTGTTTTTT
>.|TRBV7-9|once|TRBJ2-1
CASSTGVRVEQFF
TGTGCCAGCAGCACCGGGGTTCGAGTCGAGCAGTTCTTC